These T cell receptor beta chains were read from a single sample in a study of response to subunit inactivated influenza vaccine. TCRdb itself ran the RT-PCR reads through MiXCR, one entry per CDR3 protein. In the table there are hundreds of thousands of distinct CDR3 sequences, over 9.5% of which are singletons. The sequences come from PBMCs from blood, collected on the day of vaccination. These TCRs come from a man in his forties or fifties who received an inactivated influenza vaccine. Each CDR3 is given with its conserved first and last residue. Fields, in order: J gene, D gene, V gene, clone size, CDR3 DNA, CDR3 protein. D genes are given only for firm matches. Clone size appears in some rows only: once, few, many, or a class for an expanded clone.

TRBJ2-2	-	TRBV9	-	TGTGCCAGCAGCGTAGACATGGACAGAGAGCAGGGGGAGCTGTTTTTT	CASSVDMDREQGELFF
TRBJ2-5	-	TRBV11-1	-	TGTGCCAGCGGACAGATACAAGAGACCCAGTACTTC	CASGQIQETQYF
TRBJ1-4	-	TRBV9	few	TGTGCCAGCAGCGTAGATCCATCGAATGAAAAACTGTTTTTT	CASSVDPSNEKLFF
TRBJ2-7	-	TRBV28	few	TGTGCCAGCACCACCCAGACAGCACCCAAAAGGGAGCAGTACTTC	CASTTQTAPKREQYF
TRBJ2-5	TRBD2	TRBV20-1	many	TGCAGTGCTAGTTACAGCGGGGCTGAGACCCAGTACTTC	CSASYSGAETQYF
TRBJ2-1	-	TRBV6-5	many	TGTGCCAGCAGTTACTCGTTCCCAGAGAGCTCCTACAATGAGCAGTTCTTC	CASSYSFPESSYNEQFF
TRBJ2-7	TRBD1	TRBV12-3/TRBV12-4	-	TGTGCCAGCAGTTTGGCGGCAGGGGGCGAGCAGTACTTC	CASSLAAGGEQYF
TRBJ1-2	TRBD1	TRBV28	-	TGTGCCAGCAGTTTAAGGACAGGGGGCAATGGCTACACCTTC	CASSLRTGGNGYTF
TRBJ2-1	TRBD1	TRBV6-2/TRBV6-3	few	TGTGCCAGCAGTACGGACAGGGGGGATGAGCAGTTCTTC	CASSTDRGDEQFF
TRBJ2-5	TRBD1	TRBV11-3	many	TGTGCCAGCAGCTTAGTTGCTCTCATCGACAGGGCCCAAGAGACCCAGTACTTC	CASSLVALIDRAQETQYF
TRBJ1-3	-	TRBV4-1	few	TGCGCCAGCAGCCAAGAAGCACAGCCCTCTGGAAACACCATATATTTT	CASSQEAQPSGNTIYF
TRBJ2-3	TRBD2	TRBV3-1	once	TGTGCCAGCTGCCAAGAGTTAGAGCGGGATTGGGGGACAGATACGCAGTATTTT	CASCQELERDWGTDTQYF
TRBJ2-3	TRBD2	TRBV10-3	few	TGTGCCATCAGTCCGGGACTAGCGGGGCCCACAGATACGCAGTATTTT	CAISPGLAGPTDTQYF
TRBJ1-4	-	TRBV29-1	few	TGCAGCGTTGGGCCAGGGGCAAATGAAAAACTGTTTTTT	CSVGPGANEKLFF
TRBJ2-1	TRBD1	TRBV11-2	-	TGTGCCAGCAGCTCCGACAGGGTTGATGAGCAGTTCTTC	CASSSDRVDEQFF
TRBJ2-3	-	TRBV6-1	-	TGTGCCAGCAGTCTTACCGACGTGGGGATAAGCACAGATACGCAGTATTTT	CASSLTDVGISTDTQYF
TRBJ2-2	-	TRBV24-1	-	TGTGCCACCAGTGATAGTGGGGATTCCAACACCGGGGAGCTGTTTTTT	CATSDSGDSNTGELFF
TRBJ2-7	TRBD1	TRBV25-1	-	TGTGCCAGCACCGCGAGGGAGGGACAGGGGTACGAGCAGTACTTC	CASTAREGQGYEQYF
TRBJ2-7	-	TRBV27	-	TGTGCCAGCAGGGGGGAGTATTACGAGCAGTACTTC	CASRGEYYEQYF
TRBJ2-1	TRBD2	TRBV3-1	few	TGTGCCAGCAGCCAGCTAGCGGGAGGGCCCGGTAATGAGCAGTTCTTC	CASSQLAGGPGNEQFF
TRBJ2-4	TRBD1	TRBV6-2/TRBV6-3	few	TGTGCCAGCAGTCCCCGGGACAGGGAAAAAAACATTCAGTACTTC	CASSPRDREKNIQYF
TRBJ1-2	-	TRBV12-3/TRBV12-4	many	TGTGCCAGCAGTTTTAGGGATCGCGGCTATGGCTACACCTTC	CASSFRDRGYGYTF
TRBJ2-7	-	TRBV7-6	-	TGTGCCAGCAGCAACGGATTTCAATCCTACGAGCAGTACTTC	CASSNGFQSYEQYF
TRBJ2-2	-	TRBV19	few	TGTGCCAGTAGTATTAGGCCGGGACCCCCATTTCGCACCGGGGAGCTGTTTTTT	CASSIRPGPPFRTGELFF
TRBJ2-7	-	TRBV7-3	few	TGTGCCAGCAGTAAGGACAGAGAAACCTCCTACGAGCAGTACTTC	CASSKDRETSYEQYF
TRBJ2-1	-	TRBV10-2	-	TGCGCCAGCAGTTCGACGGCGAGCTTCTACAATGAGCAGTTCTTC	CASSSTASFYNEQFF
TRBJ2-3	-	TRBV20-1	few	TGCAGTGCTAGAGATGGAACCTCATCCACAGATACGCAGTATTTT	CSARDGTSSTDTQYF
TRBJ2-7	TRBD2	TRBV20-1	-	TGCAGTACTAGTTCTTCCTTAGCGGGAGATGGCTACGAGCAGTACTTC	CSTSSSLAGDGYEQYF
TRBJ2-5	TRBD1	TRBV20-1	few	TGCAGTGCAGACGCCAGGGGGCGGGAGACCCAGTACTTC	CSADARGRETQYF
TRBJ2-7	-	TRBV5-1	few	TGCGCCAGCAGCACCGGGGACGGATACTACGAGCAGTACTTC	CASSTGDGYYEQYF
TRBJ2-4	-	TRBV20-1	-	TGCAGTGCTAGAGTCCAGGGCACGGACATTCAGTACTTC	CSARVQGTDIQYF
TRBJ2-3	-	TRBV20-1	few	TGCAGTGCTATCCCGGGTGATACGCAGTATTTT	CSAIPGDTQYF
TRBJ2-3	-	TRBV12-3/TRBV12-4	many	TGTGCCAGCAGTCCCAGTGTCGTGGGGAAAATCAGCACAGATACGCAGTATTTT	CASSPSVVGKISTDTQYF
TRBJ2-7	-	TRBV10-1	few	TGCGCCAGCAGTGAGTCGAGCGTGGTGGACGGTCGCTCCTACGAGCAGTACTTC	CASSESSVVDGRSYEQYF
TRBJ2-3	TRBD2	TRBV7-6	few	TGTGCCAGCAGCTGGGGGACTAGCGGGAGGCGCCCCGCTAGCACAGATACGCAGTATTTT	CASSWGTSGRRPASTDTQYF
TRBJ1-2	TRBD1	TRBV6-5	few	TGTGCCAGCAGTTACAGACAGGGAAGAGTCTATGGCTACACCTTC	CASSYRQGRVYGYTF
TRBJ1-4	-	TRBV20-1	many	TGCAGTATAGGACGGGCGGGGGCTAATGAAAAACTGTTTTTT	CSIGRAGANEKLFF
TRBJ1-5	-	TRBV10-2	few	TGCGCCAGCAGTGACAGGCTAAATCAGCCCCAGCATTTT	CASSDRLNQPQHF
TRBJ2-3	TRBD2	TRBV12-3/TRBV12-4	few	TGTGCCAGCAGTTTAGGTTACCTAGCGGGGCCCACAGATACGCAGTATTTT	CASSLGYLAGPTDTQYF
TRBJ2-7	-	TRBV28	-	TGTGCCAGCAGTTTAGCCAGGGACAACGAGCAGTACTTC	CASSLARDNEQYF
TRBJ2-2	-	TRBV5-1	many	TGCGCCAGCAGCTTGGGAGTAGCAGGGGTCACCGGGGAGCTGTTTTTT	CASSLGVAGVTGELFF
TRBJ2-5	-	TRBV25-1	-	TGTGCCAGCAGTGATTACCGGGACATCCAAGAGACCCAGTACTTC	CASSDYRDIQETQYF
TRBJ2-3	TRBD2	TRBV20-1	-	TGCAGTGCAAGTTCTAGCGGGAGCGGTACAGATACGCAGTATTTT	CSASSSGSGTDTQYF
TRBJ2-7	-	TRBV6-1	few	TGTGCCAGCAGTATAGGACATCAAGGCTACGAGCAGTACTTC	CASSIGHQGYEQYF
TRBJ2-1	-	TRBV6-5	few	TGTGCCAGCAGTTACGGTAGCGTAGCCGGGCGGGAGCAGTTCTTC	CASSYGSVAGREQFF
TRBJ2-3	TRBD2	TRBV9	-	TGTGCCAGCAGCGTAGGGACTAGCGGGATACACACAGATACGCAGTATTTT	CASSVGTSGIHTDTQYF
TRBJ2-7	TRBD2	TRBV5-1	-	TGCGCCAGCAGCTTGGAGGGAGCGGGATCGGGCGAGCAGTACTTC	CASSLEGAGSGEQYF
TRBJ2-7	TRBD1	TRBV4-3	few	TGCGCCAGCAGCTCAGGACAGGGGGCAGGCTACGAGCAGTACTTC	CASSSGQGAGYEQYF
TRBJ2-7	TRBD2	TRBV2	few	TGTGCCAGCAGTCCTTACCTACTAGCGGGAGGCAGCGAGCAGTACTTC	CASSPYLLAGGSEQYF
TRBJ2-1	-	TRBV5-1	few	TGCGCCAGCAGCTTGGACAGAGGCCCTTCCAATGAGCAGTTCTTC	CASSLDRGPSNEQFF
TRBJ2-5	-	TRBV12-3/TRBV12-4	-	TGTGCCAGCAGTTCAGACGAGGGAGGGACCCAGTACTTC	CASSSDEGGTQYF
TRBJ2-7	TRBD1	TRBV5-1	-	TGCGCCAGCAGCCCGGGACAGGGGTTGAACGAGCAGTACTTC	CASSPGQGLNEQYF
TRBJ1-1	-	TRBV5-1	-	TGCGCCAGCAGATACGGGGCGGCCACGAGGGCTTTCTTT	CASRYGAATRAFF